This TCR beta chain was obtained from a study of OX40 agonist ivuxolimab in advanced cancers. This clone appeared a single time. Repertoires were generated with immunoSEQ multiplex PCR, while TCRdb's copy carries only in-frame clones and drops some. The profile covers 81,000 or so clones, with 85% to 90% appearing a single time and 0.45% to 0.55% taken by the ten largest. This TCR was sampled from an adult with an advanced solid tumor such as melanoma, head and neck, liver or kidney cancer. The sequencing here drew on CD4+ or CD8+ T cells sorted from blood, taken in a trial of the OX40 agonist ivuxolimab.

CDR3 region: CASSLGQVSSEAFF. The CDR3 DNA reads as TGTGCCAGCAGCTTAGGACAGGTCTCCTCCGAAGCTTTCTTT. The rearrangement joins TRBV7-6 to TRBJ1-1; TRBD1 might be the D (6 bases). There are 14 residues in the CDR3. The germline V gene has CDR1 SGHVS and CDR2 FNYEAQ. Trimming pared 1 base from V and 8 bases from J, leaving 14 bases between.